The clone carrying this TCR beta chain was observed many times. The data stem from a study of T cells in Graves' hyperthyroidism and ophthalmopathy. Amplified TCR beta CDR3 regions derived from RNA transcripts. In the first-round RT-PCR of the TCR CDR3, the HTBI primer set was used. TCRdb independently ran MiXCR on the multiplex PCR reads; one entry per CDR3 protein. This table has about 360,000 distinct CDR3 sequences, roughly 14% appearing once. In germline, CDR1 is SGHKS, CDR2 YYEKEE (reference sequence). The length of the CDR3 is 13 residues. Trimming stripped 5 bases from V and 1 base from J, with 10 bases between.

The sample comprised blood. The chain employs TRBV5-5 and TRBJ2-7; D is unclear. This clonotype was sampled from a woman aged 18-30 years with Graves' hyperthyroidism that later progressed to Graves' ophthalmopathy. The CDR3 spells CASRPFPSYEQYF. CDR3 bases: TGTGCCAGCAGGCCTTTCCCGTCCTACGAGCAGTACTTC.